A single sample is the source of the 2 T cell receptor beta chains below, sequenced in a study of CXCR3-negative and CXCR3-positive naive CD8 T cells. UMI-labeled 5' RACE TRB cDNA libraries were prepared from the cells. One entry per CDR3 protein, without DNA, is what TCRdb gives after re-calling the 5' RACE reads. The sample has about 5,500 distinct CDR3 sequences. The specimen was naive CXCR3- CD8+ T cells from blood. Subset: CD45RO-CCR7+CD27+CD95- naive CD8+ T cells lacking CXCR3 (TNR3-). The receptor source for this set is a human donor in good health. Some clones in this sample may be carry-over from other donors' samples.

Frequency places this clonotype as medium-sized (0.01 to 0.1%). This sequence joins TRBV10-3 and TRBJ2-1; TCRdb lists TRBD2, though no DNA is available to test this call. The CDR3 length is 17 residues. Germline CDR1 is ENHRY and CDR2 is SYGVKD. CDR3 loop: CAISGGGDYPSYNEQFF.

The chain is built from TRBV7-8 and TRBJ1-1; TCRdb proposes TRBD1, but this gene call is untestable without DNA. CDR1 and CDR2 from the germline V gene are SGHVS and FQNEAQ. The CDR3 runs 14 residues. The CDR3 is CASSQDRGSTEAFF.